This TCR beta chain was obtained from a study of cytomegalovirus exposure and HLA in healthy donors. For the study at large: Tens of millions of unique TCRs from HLA-typed donors were held in an early release of data. Study conclusions and caveats: A later look showed TCR association rates differing by HLA locus, highest for DRB1 and lowest for HLA-C. Looking again later, the authors saw that most CMV-associated TCR beta chains seemed HLA-restricted.

Details on this clone: Its target is not known.

PCR used 60 Vbeta primers and 13 Jbeta primers. Sequencing used immunoSEQ multiplex PCR; TCRdb keeps in-frame clones, though not all of them. The data hold over 120,000 clones, with 75% to 90% observed a single time. The CDR3 spans 14 residues. Trimming took off 5 bases at V and 0 bases at J, with 11 bases between the two ends. Per the germline V gene, CDR1 is SNHLY and CDR2 is FYNNEI. The chain uses TRBV2 and TRBJ2-7; D is unresolved. This sequence was found in a woman younger than 45 in good health and CMV-seronegative. Sample: PBMCs. CDR3 loop: CASSRNSNSYEQYF. CDR3 bases: TGTGCCAGCAGTCGGAACAGCAACTCCTACGAGCAGTACTTC.